This record covers a single T cell receptor beta chain. Antigen specificity is unknown. The source of the sample is a study of shared clonotypes between healthy human individuals. In the study overall: Three plates each covered CD4 naive and memory; CD8 naive two, CD8 memory one.

V lost 4 bases and J 5 bases, leaving 12 bases between the germline ends. The CDR3 totals 14 residues. Germline CDR1 reads KGHSH; CDR2 reads LQKENI. Some clones are missing from TCRdb's copy, which holds only in-frame ones; the method was immunoSEQ multiplex PCR. Among about 2.3 million clones, 92% were seen once, and the ten largest hold 0.37%. General study findings and limits: Generation probability values for non-shared clonotypes were lower than those for clonotypes shared by all four donors. The authors sampled blood alone, and tissue repertoires likely differ. It was observed that roughly 5.5% of naive CD4 clonotypes were shared across several donors.

The receptor was isolated from a man aged 18-30 years in good health. Some clones in this sample may be carry-over from other donors' samples. The sequencing sample was made of naive CD4+ T cells from PBMCs. Subset noted: CD45RA+ positively selected. The chain joins TRBV18 to TRBJ2-4; possibly TRBD1 for D (6 bases). The CDR3, as DNA: TGTGCCAGCTCACAGGGGGTGGCGGAAAACATTCAGTACTTC. Encoded protein: CASSQGVAENIQYF.